The sequence of this TCR beta chain was determined in a study of cytomegalovirus exposure and HLA in healthy donors (dated by TCRdb to about 2017). For context, the study as a whole: According to a later analysis, one platform produced both the 120 validation repertoires and the approximately 670 repertoires of the first cohort. The study combined high-throughput TCR immunosequencing, statistical association of individual TCRs with disease status, and machine learning to predict cytomegalovirus infection status. The study aimed to test whether signatures of past pathogen exposure could be identified by cataloging public T cell receptors. A separate validation cohort of 100 to 150 different subjects was used in addition to the roughly 700-subject first cohort. Overall study results and their limits: In vitro tests confirmed that three of the cytomegalovirus-associated TCR beta chains recognize cytomegalovirus antigens. A later analysis lacked HLA typing for the validation cohort, so it scored co-occurrence in that cohort across all 120 or so repertoires. In the study, 150 to 200 TCR beta chains were listed as associated with cytomegalovirus. Across donors, most TCR sequences were observed very rarely, whereas some public TCRs were present in many individuals. Of the cluster scores, 90% to 95% were above 0 in a later analysis, which found that TCRs clustered in the first cohort also tended to co-occur in the 120 validation repertoires. The classifier was reported to diagnose cytomegalovirus status with high specificity and sensitivity in both the original cohort and the validation cohort. It was suggested by the authors that the approach could potentially be generalized to other disease states and immunological phenotypes.

Donors formed part of the validation cohort, which comprised 120 subjects and was distinct from the first cohort of 666 subjects. V and J are truncated by 3 bases and 1 base respectively, leaving an intervening sequence of 7 bases. Reading the germline V gene (reference sequence) gives CDR1 LNHNV and CDR2 YYDKDF. There are 14 amino acids in the CDR3, from cysteine to phenylalanine inclusive. The read is trimmed to its CDR3 DNA, 42 bases read in frame from base 1. The library was built by means of the immunoSEQ multiplex PCR assay. The paper's data handling went like this. A statistical classification framework was developed to diagnose cytomegalovirus status using the catalog of TCR beta chain sequences. The table was pulled from immuneACCESS by TCRdb, which kept in-frame rearrangements only. Such tables lose some clones; where checked, under half of the loss comes from unresolved V genes, and the rest has no known cause. V, J and clone size derive from that table, while D and trimming were established from the DNA sequence. For this sample the table gives 200,000 to 250,000 clones, of which approximately 88% were detected only once. The ten largest clones represent more than 12% of the sample.

As to this clone: This clone's antigen is unknown. Base qualities are missing; no much larger clone stands one base away.

The chain is encoded by TRBV15 joined to TRBJ1-5; tentative D gene TRBD1, with 5 bases matching. Input material: PBMCs. The receptor was isolated from a woman in her 30s in good health and CMV-seropositive. This receptor has the CDR3 CATSRGGSNQPQHF. The DNA reads TGTGCCACCAGCAGGGGGGGAAGCAATCAGCCCCAGCATTTT.